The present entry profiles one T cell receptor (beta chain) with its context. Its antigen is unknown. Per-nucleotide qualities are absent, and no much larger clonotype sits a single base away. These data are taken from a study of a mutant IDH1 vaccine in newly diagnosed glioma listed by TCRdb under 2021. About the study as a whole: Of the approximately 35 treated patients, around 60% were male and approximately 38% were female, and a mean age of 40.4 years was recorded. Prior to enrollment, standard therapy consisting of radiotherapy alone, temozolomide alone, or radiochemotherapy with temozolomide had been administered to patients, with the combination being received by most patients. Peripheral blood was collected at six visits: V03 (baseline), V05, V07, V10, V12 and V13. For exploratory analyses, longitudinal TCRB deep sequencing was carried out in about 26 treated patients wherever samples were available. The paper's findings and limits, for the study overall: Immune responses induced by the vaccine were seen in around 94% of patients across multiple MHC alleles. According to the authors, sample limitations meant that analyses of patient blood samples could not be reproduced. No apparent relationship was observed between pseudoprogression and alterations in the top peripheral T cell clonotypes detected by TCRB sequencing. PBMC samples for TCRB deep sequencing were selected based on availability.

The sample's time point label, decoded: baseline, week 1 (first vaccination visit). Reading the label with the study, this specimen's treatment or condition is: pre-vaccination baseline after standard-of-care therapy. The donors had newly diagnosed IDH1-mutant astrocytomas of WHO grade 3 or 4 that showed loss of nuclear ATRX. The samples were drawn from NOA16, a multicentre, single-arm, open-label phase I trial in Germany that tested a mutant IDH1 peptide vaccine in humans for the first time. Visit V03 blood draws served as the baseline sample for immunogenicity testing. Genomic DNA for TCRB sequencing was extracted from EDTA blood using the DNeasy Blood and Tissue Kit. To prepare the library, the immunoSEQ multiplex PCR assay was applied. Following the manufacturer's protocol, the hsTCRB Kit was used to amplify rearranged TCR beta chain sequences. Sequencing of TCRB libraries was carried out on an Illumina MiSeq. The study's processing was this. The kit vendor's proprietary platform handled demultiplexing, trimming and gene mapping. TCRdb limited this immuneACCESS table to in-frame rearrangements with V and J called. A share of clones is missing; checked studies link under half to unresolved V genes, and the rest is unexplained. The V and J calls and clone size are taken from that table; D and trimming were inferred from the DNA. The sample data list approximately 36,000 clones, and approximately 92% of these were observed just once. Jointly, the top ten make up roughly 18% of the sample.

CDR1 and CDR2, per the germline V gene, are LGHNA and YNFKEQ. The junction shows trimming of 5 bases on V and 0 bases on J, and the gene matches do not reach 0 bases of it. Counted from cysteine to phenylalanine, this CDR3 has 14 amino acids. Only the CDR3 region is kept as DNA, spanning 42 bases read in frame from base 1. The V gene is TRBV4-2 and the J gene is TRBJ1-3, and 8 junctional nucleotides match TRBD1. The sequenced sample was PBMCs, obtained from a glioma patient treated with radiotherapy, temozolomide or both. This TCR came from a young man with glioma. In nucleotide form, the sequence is TGTGCCAGCAGCGGGACAGGCTCTGGAAACACCATATATTTT. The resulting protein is CASSGTGSGNTIYF.